Listed below are T cell receptor beta chains from one sample, sequenced in a study of beta chain features in type 1 diabetes. This table comes from immunoSEQ multiplex PCR, and its TCRdb copy is limited to in-frame clones, with some not included. The sample consists of 130,000 or so clones, around 9% of them appearing once. The specimen sequenced was central memory CD4+ T cells from blood. The receptor source for this set is a man aged 30 to 39 with type 1 diabetes. The CDR3 runs from the conserved cysteine through the conserved F or W. The D gene is left open where the match is weak. Expanded clones are given a class, and other clones once, few, many or no size at all.

CDR3: CASSIGSQGGNEQFF; DNA: TGTGCCAGCAGCATAGGGAGCCAGGGAGGGAATGAGCAGTTCTTC; size: -; D: TRBD2; J: TRBJ2-1; length: 15; V: TRBV7-2
CDR3: CASSARQASEAFF; DNA: TGTGCCAGCAGCGCTAGACAGGCCTCAGAAGCTTTCTTT; size: few; D: -; J: TRBJ1-1; length: 13; V: TRBV7-9
CDR3: CASSPNRVVGELFF; DNA: TGTGCCAGCAGCCCGAACAGGGTGGTCGGGGAGCTGTTTTTT; size: few; D: -; J: TRBJ2-2; length: 14; V: TRBV7-2
CDR3: CAPDRRPLGNQPQHF; DNA: TGTGCTCCGGACAGGCGACCTTTAGGCAATCAGCCCCAGCATTTT; size: -; D: TRBD1; J: TRBJ1-5; length: 15; V: TRBV6-1
CDR3: CASSTGQGNGYTF; DNA: TGTGCCAGCAGCACGGGACAGGGTAACGGCTACACCTTC; size: -; D: TRBD1; J: TRBJ1-2; length: 13; V: TRBV7-2
CDR3: CASSQGSGPQHF; DNA: TGTGCCAGCAGCCAAGGTAGTGGGCCCCAGCATTTT; size: many; D: -; J: TRBJ1-5; length: 12; V: TRBV4-2
CDR3: CASSLSAYNEQFF; DNA: TGTGCCAGCAGTTTGTCGGCCTACAATGAGCAGTTCTTC; size: -; D: -; J: TRBJ2-1; length: 13; V: TRBV28
CDR3: CSVDVQNTEAFF; DNA: TGCAGCGTTGATGTCCAGAACACTGAAGCTTTCTTT; size: few; D: -; J: TRBJ1-1; length: 12; V: TRBV29-1
CDR3: CASSLQGQYEQYF; DNA: TGTGCCAGCAGCCTCCAGGGGCAGTACGAGCAGTACTTC; size: few; D: -; J: TRBJ2-7; length: 13; V: TRBV5-4
CDR3: CASSSRIQGNEQYF; DNA: TGTGCCAGCAGTTCCCGCATACAGGGTAACGAGCAGTACTTC; size: few; D: -; J: TRBJ2-7; length: 14; V: TRBV27
CDR3: CASLADRDTEAFF; DNA: TGTGCCAGTCTTGCTGACAGGGACACTGAAGCTTTCTTT; size: -; D: TRBD1; J: TRBJ1-1; length: 13; V: TRBV2
CDR3: CASSIYNEQFF; DNA: TGTGCCAGCAGCATATACAATGAGCAGTTCTTC; size: -; D: -; J: TRBJ2-1; length: 11; V: TRBV5-4
CDR3: CASSLRLAGSSTDTQYF; DNA: TGTGCCAGCAGTCTTCGACTAGCGGGGTCTAGCACAGATACGCAGTATTTT; size: -; D: TRBD2; J: TRBJ2-3; length: 17; V: TRBV5-4
CDR3: CASSQAPGNEKLFF; DNA: TGCGCCAGCAGCCAGGCTCCGGGGAATGAAAAACTGTTTTTT; size: -; D: -; J: TRBJ1-4; length: 14; V: TRBV4-3
CDR3: CASSLPLTGGTEAFF; DNA: TGCGCCAGCAGCCTCCCGTTGACAGGGGGAACTGAAGCTTTCTTT; size: -; D: TRBD1; J: TRBJ1-1; length: 15; V: TRBV5-1
CDR3: CASSPGGGGATNEKLFF; DNA: TGCGCCAGCAGCCCGGGAGGCGGGGGTGCAACTAATGAAAAACTGTTTTTT; size: few; D: -; J: TRBJ1-4; length: 17; V: TRBV4-1
CDR3: CASSLTQGWVETQYF; DNA: TGTGCCAGCAGCTTAACGCAGGGATGGGTAGAGACCCAGTACTTC; size: few; D: -; J: TRBJ2-5; length: 15; V: TRBV7-2
CDR3: CAISESSGTQYF; DNA: TGTGCCATCAGTGAGTCGTCGGGGACCCAGTACTTC; size: few; D: -; J: TRBJ2-5; length: 12; V: TRBV10-3
CDR3: CAINRGSYEQYF; DNA: TGTGCCATAAACAGGGGGTCCTACGAGCAGTACTTC; size: few; D: TRBD1; J: TRBJ2-7; length: 12; V: TRBV7-9
CDR3: CASSLGTGGSLYYGYTF; DNA: TGTGCCAGCAGCTTAGGGACAGGGGGATCCTTATACTATGGCTACACCTTC; size: few; D: TRBD1; J: TRBJ1-2; length: 17; V: TRBV5-5
CDR3: CASSHRAPAGGRKDEKLFF; DNA: TGTGCCAGCAGCCACCGGGCCCCGGCAGGGGGGCGAAAGGATGAAAAACTGTTTTTT; size: -; D: TRBD1; J: TRBJ1-4; length: 19; V: TRBV14
CDR3: CASIASGTLGGELFF; DNA: TGTGCCAGTATAGCTAGCGGAACTCTTGGCGGGGAGCTGTTTTTT; size: few; D: TRBD2; J: TRBJ2-2; length: 15; V: TRBV19
CDR3: CASKLGGPYEQYF; DNA: TGTGCCAGCAAATTGGGAGGCCCCTACGAGCAGTACTTC; size: few; D: -; J: TRBJ2-7; length: 13; V: TRBV6-6
CDR3: CASSTSPFAYEQYF; DNA: TGTGCCAGCAGTACCTCCCCCTTCGCGTACGAGCAGTACTTC; size: -; D: -; J: TRBJ2-7; length: 14; V: TRBV27
CDR3: CASSPRGDTQYF; DNA: TGTGCCAGCTCACCACGAGGGGATACGCAGTATTTT; size: few; D: -; J: TRBJ2-3; length: 12; V: TRBV18
CDR3: CASSADSDRAHEQYF; DNA: TGTGCCAGCAGCGCAGATTCAGACAGGGCCCACGAGCAGTACTTC; size: -; D: TRBD1; J: TRBJ2-7; length: 15; V: TRBV9
CDR3: CASSQYPSGGGDNEQFF; DNA: TGCGCCAGCAGCCAGTACCCTAGCGGGGGGGGCGACAATGAGCAGTTCTTC; size: -; D: TRBD2; J: TRBJ2-1; length: 17; V: TRBV4-3
CDR3: CAISEGDQGDEKLFF; DNA: TGTGCCATCAGTGAGGGAGACCAGGGGGATGAAAAACTGTTTTTT; size: -; D: TRBD1; J: TRBJ1-4; length: 15; V: TRBV10-3
CDR3: CASTPGVATKETQYF; DNA: TGTGCCAGCACCCCCGGAGTGGCGACGAAAGAGACCCAGTACTTC; size: few; D: -; J: TRBJ2-5; length: 15; V: TRBV2